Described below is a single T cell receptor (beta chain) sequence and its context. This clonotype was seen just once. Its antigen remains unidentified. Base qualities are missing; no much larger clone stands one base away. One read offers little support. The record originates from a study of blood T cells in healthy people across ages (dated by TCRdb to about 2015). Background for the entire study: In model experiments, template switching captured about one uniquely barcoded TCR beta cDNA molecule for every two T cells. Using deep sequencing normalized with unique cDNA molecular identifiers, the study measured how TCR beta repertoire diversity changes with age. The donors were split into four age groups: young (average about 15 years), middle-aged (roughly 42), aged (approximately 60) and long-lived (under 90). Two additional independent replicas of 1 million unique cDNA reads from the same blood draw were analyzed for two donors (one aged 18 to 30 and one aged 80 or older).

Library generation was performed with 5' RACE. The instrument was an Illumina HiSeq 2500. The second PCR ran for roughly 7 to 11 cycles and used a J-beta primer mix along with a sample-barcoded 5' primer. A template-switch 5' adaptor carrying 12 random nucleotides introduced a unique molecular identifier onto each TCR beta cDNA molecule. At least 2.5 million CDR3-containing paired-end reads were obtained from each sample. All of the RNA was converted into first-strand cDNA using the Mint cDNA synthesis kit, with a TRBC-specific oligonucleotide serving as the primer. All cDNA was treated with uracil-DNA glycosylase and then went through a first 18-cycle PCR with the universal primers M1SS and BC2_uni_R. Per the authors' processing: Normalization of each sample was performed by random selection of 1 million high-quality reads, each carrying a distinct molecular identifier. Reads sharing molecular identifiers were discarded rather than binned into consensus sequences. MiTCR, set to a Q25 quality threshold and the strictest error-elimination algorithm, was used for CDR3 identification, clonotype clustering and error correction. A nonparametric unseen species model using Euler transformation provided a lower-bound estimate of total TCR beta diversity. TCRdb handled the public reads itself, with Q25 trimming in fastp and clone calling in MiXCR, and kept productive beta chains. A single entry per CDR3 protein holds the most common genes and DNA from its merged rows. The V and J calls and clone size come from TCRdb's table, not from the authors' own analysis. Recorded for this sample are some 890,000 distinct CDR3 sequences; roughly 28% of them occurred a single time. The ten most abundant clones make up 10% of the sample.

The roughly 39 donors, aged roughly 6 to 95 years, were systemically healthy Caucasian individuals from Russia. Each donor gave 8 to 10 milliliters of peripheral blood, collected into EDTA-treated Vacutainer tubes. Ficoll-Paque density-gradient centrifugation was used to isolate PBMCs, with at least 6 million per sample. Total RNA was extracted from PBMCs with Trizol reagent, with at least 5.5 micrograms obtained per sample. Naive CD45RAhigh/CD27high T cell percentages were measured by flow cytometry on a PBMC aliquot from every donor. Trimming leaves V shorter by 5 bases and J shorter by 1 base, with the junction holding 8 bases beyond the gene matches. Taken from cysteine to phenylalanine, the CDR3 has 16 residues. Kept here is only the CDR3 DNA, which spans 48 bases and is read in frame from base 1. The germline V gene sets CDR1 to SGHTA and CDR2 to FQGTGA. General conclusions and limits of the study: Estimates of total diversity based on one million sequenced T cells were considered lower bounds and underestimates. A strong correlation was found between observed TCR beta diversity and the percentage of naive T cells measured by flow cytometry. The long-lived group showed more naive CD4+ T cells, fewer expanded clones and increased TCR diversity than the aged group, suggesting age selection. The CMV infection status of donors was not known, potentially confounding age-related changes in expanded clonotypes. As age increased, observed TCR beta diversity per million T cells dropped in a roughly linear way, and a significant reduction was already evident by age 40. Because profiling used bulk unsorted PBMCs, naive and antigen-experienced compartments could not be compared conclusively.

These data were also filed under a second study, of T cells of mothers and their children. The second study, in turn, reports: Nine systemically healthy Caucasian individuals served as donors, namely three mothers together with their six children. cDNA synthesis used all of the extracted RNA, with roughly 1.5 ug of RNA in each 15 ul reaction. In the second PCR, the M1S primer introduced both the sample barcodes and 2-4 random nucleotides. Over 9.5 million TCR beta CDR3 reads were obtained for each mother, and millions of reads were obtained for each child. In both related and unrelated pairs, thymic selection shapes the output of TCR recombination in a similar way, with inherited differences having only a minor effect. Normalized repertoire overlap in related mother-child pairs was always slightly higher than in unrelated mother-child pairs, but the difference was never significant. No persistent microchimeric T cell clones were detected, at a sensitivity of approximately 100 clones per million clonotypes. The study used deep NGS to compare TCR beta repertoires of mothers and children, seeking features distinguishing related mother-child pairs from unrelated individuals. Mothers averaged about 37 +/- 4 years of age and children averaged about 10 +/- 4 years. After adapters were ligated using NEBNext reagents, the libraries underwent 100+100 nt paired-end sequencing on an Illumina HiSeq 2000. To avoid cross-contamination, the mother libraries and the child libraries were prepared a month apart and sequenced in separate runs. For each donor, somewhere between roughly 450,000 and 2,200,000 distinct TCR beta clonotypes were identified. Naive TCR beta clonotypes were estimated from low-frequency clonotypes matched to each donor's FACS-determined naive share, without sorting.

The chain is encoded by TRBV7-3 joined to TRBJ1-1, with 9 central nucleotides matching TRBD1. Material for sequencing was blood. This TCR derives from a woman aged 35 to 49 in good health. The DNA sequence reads TGTGCCAGCAGCAAAGTCCCGGGACAGGGGAACACTGAAGCTTTCTTT. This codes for CASSKVPGQGNTEAFF.